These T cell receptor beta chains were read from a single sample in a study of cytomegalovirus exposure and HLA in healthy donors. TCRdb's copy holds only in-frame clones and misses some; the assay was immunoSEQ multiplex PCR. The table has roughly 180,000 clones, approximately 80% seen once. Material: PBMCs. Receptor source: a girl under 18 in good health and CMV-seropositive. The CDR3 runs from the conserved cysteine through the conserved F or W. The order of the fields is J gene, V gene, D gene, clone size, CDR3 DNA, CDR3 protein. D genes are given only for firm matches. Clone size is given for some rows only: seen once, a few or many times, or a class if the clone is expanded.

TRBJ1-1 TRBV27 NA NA TGTGCCAGCAGTTTATCGACCCATCTAGGCCCCGAAGCTTTCTTT CASSLSTHLGPEAFF
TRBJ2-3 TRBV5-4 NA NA TGTGCCAGCAGCCTGCAGGGTGGCACAGATACGCAGTATTTT CASSLQGGTDTQYF
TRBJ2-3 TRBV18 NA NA TGTGCCAGCTCACCACCGCCTAACAGGGATGCCTCCGATACGCAGTATTTT CASSPPPNRDASDTQYF
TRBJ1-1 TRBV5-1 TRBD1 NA TGCGCCAGCAGCTTCACAGGGGGCGGGAGGACTGAAGCTTTCTTT CASSFTGGGRTEAFF
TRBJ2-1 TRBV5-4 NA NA TGTGCCAGCAGCCGGGGGTCCCTCCCGGGGAATGAGCAGTTCTTC CASSRGSLPGNEQFF
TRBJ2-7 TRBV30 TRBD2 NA TGTGCCTGGAGTGAGATCGGGACTAGCGGGAGGGGCGAGCAGTACTTC CAWSEIGTSGRGEQYF
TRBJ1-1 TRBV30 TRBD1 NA TGTGCCTGGAGGCGGGACAGCTACACTGAAGCTTTCTTT CAWRRDSYTEAFF
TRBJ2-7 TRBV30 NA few TGTGCCTGGAGTAGTATGGTAGGACACCAACGTTACTTC CAWSSMVGHQRYF
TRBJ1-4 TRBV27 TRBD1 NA TGTGCCAGCAGTTCCGACAGGGGCCTTAATGAAAAACTGTTTTTT CASSSDRGLNEKLFF
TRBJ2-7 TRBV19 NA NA TGTGCCAGTAGTATAGGACTAGGGGCCTACGAGCAGTACTTC CASSIGLGAYEQYF
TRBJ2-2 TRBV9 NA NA TGTGCCAGCAGCCCAAACACCGGGGAGCTGTTTTTT CASSPNTGELFF
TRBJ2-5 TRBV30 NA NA TGTGCCTGGGACGAGACAGGAGGTGCTTTGGAGACCCAGTACTTC CAWDETGGALETQYF
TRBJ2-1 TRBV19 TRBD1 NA TGTGCCAGTAGTCGGACAGGGGGGTGGGATGAGCAGTTCTTC CASSRTGGWDEQFF
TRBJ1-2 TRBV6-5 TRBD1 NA TGTGCCAGCCGCGGGACAGTTTCTAACTATGGCTACACCTTC CASRGTVSNYGYTF
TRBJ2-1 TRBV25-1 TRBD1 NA TGTGCCAGCACCGGGACAGGGAGGACTACCAACAATGAGCAGTTCTTC CASTGTGRTTNNEQFF
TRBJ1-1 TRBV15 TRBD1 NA TGTGCCACCAGCACCGACAGGGGAGTGACTGAAGCTTTCTTT CATSTDRGVTEAFF
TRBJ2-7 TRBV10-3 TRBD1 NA TGTGCCATCAGTCCGACAGGGGCGGAGGAGCAGTACTTC CAISPTGAEEQYF
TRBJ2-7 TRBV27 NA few TGTGCCAGCAGTTTATCGAGGTGGAGCAAGACGGGAGACGAGCAGTACTTC CASSLSRWSKTGDEQYF
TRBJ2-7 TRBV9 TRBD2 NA TGTGCCAGCAGCGCCAGCGGGACGGGAGCCTACGAGCAGTACTTC CASSASGTGAYEQYF
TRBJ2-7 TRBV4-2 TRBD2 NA TGTGCCAGCAGTCTTAAGTTTGCGGGAGGGCGGTACGAGCAGTACTTC CASSLKFAGGRYEQYF
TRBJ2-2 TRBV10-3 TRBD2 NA TGTGCCATCAGGGCTAGCGGGAGGGCCGACACCGGGGAGCTGTTTTTT CAIRASGRADTGELFF
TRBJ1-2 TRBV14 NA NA TGTGCCAGCAGCCAAGATATCAGGAACTATGGCTACACCTTC CASSQDIRNYGYTF
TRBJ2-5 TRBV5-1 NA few TGCGCCAGCAGCTACCAGGGGTTGGGTGAGACCCAGTACTTC CASSYQGLGETQYF
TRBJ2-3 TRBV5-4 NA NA TGTGCCAGCAGCTTGAGGCGAATGACTACTACAGATACGCAGTATTTT CASSLRRMTTTDTQYF
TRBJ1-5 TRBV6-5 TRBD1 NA TGTGCCAGCAGAGGGACAGGGAATCAGCCCCAGCATTTT CASRGTGNQPQHF
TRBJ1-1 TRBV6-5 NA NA TGTGCCAGCAGTTACGGGCAGGGCACTGAAGCTTTCTTT CASSYGQGTEAFF
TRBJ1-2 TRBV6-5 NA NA TGTGCCAGCGCAGGGTCCTACTATGGCTACACCTTC CASAGSYYGYTF
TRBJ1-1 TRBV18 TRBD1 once TGTGCCAGCTCACCACCGGCCTTGACAGGGGGGTTCGGCACTGAAGCTTTCTTT CASSPPALTGGFGTEAFF
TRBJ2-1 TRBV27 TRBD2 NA TGTGCCAGCAGTGGGCTGGCTAGCGGCTACTCCTACAATGAGCAGTTCTTC CASSGLASGYSYNEQFF
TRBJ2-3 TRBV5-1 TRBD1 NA TGCGCCAGCAGCTTTACGACAGGGTCCACAGATACGCAGTATTTT CASSFTTGSTDTQYF
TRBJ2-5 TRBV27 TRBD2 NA TGTGCCAGCAGTTCCTGGACTAGCGGGGAAGAGACCCAGTACTTC CASSSWTSGEETQYF
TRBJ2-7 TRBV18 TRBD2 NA TGTGCCAGCTCACCTTGGACTAGCGGCAGGCTCTACGAGCAGTACTTC CASSPWTSGRLYEQYF
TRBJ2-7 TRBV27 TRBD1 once TGTGCCAGCAGTTTTAGGACAGGGGGCCGTGGTAAGCAATACGAGCAGTACTTC CASSFRTGGRGKQYEQYF
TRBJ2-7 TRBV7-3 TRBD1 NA TGTGCCAGCAGCCCAGGACAGGGGACCTCCTACGAGCAGTACTTC CASSPGQGTSYEQYF
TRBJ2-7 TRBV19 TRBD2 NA TGTGCCAGTAGTCCGACTAGCGGGAGCTTCGACGAGCAGTACTTC CASSPTSGSFDEQYF
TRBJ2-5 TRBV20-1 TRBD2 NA TGCAGTGGGGAGGGGAAGGAGACCCAGTACTTC CSGEGKETQYF
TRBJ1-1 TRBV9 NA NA TGTGCCAGCAGCGGAGACGGGACTATGAACACTGAAGCTTTCTTT CASSGDGTMNTEAFF
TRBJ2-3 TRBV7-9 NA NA TGTGCCAGCAGCTTAGAGGGGTTCACAGATACGCAGTATTTT CASSLEGFTDTQYF
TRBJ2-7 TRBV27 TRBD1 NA TGTGCCAGCAGTCATCGGGACAGCTACGAGCAGTACTTC CASSHRDSYEQYF
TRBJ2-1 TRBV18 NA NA TGTGCCAGCTCATTACGTGGCTGGGAGCAGTTCTTC CASSLRGWEQFF